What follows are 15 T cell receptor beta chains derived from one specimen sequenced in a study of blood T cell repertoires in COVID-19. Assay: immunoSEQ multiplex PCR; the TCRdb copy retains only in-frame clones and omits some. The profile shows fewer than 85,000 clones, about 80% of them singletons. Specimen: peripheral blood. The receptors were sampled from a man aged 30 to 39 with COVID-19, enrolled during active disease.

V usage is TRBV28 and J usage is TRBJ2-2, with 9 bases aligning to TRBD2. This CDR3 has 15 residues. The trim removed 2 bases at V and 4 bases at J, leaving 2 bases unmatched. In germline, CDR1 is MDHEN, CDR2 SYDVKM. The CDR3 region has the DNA TGTGCCAGCAGTTTAGCGGGAGGGGGCACCGGGGAGCTGTTTTTT. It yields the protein CASSLAGGGTGELFF.

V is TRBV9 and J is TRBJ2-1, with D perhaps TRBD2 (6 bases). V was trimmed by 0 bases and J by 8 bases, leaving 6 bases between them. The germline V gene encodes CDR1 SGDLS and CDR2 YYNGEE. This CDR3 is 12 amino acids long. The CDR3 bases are TGTGCCAGCAGCGTAGAGCGGGATGAGCAGTTCTTC. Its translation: CASSVERDEQFF.

The CDR3 loop is CASSSPVASGSFEQYF. CDR3 DNA sequence: TGTGCCAGCAGCTCCCCGGTGGCTAGCGGGAGTTTTGAGCAGTACTTC. V gene TRBV7-2 combines with J gene TRBJ2-7, with 10 bases matching TRBD2. Germline lookup yields CDR1 SGHTA and CDR2 FQGNSA. The CDR3 loop spans 16 amino acids. Trimming removed 4 bases from V and 7 bases from J; junction bases left unmatched: 13.

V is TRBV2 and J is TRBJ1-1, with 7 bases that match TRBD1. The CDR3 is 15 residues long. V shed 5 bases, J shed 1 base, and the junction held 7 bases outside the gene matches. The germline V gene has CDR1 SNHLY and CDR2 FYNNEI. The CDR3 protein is CASSKEGAGNTEAFF. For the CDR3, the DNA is TGTGCCAGCAGTAAGGAGGGGGCGGGGAACACTGAAGCTTTCTTT.

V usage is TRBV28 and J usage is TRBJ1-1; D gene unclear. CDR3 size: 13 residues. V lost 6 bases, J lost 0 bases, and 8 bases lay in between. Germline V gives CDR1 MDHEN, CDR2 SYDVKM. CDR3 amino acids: CASSTDLNTEAFF. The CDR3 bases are TGTGCCAGCAGCACAGATTTGAACACTGAAGCTTTCTTT.

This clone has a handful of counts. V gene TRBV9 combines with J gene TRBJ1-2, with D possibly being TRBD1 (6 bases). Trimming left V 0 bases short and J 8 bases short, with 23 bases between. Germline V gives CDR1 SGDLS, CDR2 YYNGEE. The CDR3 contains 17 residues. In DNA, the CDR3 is TGTGCCAGCAGCGTAGGGTTCAGGGGTTGGATTTGGTGGGGCTACACCTTC. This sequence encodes CASSVGFRGWIWWGYTF.

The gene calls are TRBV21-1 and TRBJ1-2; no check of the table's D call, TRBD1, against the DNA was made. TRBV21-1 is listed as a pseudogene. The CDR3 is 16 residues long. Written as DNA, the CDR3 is TGTGCCAGCAGCAAAGCGCACTGGGACAGAGTCTATGGCTACACCTTC. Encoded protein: CASSKAHWDRVYGYTF.

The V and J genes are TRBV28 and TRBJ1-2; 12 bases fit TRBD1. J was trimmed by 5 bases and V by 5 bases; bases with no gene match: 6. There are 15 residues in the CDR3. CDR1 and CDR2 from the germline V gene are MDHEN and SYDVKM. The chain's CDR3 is CASSPGQGARYGYTF. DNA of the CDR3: TGTGCCAGCAGTCCGGGACAGGGGGCGCGATATGGCTACACCTTC.

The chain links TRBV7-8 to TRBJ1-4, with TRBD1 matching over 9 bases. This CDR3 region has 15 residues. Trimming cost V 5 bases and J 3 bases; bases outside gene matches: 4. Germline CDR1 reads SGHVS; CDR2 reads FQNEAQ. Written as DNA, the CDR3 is TGTGCCAGCAGCCGTCGACAGGGGGCTAATGAAAAACTGTTTTTT. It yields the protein CASSRRQGANEKLFF.

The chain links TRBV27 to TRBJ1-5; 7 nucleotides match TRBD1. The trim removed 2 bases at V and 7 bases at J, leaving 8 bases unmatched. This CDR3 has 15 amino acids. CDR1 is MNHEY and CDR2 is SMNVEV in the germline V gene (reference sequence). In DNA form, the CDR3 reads TGTGCCAGCAGTTTAAGAGGGCAGGGGGAGCAGCCCCAGCATTTT. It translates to CASSLRGQGEQPQHF.

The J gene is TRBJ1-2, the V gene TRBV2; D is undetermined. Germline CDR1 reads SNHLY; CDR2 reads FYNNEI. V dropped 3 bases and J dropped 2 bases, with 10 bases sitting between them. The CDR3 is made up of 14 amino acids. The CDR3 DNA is TGTGCCAGCAGTGACTTTAATCCCAACTATGGCTACACCTTC. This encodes CASSDFNPNYGYTF.

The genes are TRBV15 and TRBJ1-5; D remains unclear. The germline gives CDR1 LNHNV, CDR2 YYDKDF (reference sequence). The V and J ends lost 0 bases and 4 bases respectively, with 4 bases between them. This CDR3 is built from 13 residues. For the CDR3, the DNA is TGTGCCACCAGCAGAGACCCTAATCAGCCCCAGCATTTT. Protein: CATSRDPNQPQHF.

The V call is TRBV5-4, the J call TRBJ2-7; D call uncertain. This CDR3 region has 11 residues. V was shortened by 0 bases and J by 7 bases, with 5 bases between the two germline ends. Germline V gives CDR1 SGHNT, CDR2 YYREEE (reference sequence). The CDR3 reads CASSLASEQYF. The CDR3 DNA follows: TGTGCCAGCAGCTTGGCCTCTGAGCAGTACTTC.

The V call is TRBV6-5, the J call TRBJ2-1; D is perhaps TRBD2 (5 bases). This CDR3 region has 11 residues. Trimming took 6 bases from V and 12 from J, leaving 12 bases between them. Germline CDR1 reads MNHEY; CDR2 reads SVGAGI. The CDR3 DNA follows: TGTGCCAGCAGCGAGGGTCTTCGGCAGTTCTTC. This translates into CASSEGLRQFF.

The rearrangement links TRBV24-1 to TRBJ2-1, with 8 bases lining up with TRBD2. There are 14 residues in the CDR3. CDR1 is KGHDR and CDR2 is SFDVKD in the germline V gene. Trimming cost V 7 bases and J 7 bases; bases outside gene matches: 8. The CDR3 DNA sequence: TGTGCCACCAGGGGGCTGGCGGGAGGTAATGAGCAGTTCTTC. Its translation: CATRGLAGGNEQFF.